The 11 T cell receptor beta chains reported below all come from one sample, sequenced in a study of CD8+ T cells in alopecia areata. After isolation, RNA underwent reverse transcription to generate cDNA as the sequencing template. The data were produced by immunoSEQ multiplex PCR, yet TCRdb's version contains in-frame clones alone and is incomplete. The sample has 90,000 to 130,000 clones, 55% to 70% seen once. Sequences were obtained from NKG2D-low CD8+ T cells sorted from blood. These receptors were taken from a human donor with alopecia areata.

The CDR3 nucleotides are TGTGCCAGCAGTCTCACAGGGACCACAGATACGCAGTATTTT. Amino acid sequence: CASSLTGTTDTQYF. The V gene is TRBV28, the J gene TRBJ2-3; the D gene is possibly TRBD1 (6 bases). The V gene lost 5 bases and the J gene lost 2 bases, with 11 bases spanning the gap. The germline V gene encodes CDR1 MDHEN and CDR2 SYDVKM. The CDR3 is 14 amino acids.

V usage is TRBV4-1 and J usage is TRBJ1-5; D not certain. Trimming took 4 bases from V and 2 from J, leaving 9 bases between them. CDR3 length: 14 amino acids. Germline CDR1 is MGHRA and CDR2 is YSYEKL. CDR3 region: CASSPVMGNQPQHF. The CDR3 DNA reads as TGCGCCAGCAGCCCTGTGATGGGCAATCAGCCCCAGCATTTT.

The chain combines TRBV7-2 with TRBJ2-1, with D uncertain. Trimming removed 5 bases at V and 7 bases at J, with 12 bases between. CDR3 size: 13 residues. Germline lookup yields CDR1 SGHTA and CDR2 FQGNSA. CDR3 in DNA: TGTGCCAGCAGCCGTCGCCCGTGGAATGAGCAGTTCTTC. This sequence encodes CASSRRPWNEQFF.

V usage is TRBV6-5 and J usage is TRBJ2-5; D might be TRBD1 or TRBD2, each matching 6 bases. The length of the CDR3 is 12 residues. Trimming took off 5 bases at V and 5 bases at J, with 9 bases between the two ends. The germline V gene has CDR1 MNHEY and CDR2 SVGAGI. The CDR3 coding sequence is TGTGCCAGCAGTGTAGGGGGGGAGACCCAGTACTTC. This gives the protein CASSVGGETQYF.

Remarks on this clone: Within the sample, other DNA sequences also encode this same CDR3. CDR3: CSVIAGELFF. The CDR3 DNA reads TGCAGCGTTATAGCCGGGGAGCTGTTTTTT. The chain links TRBV29-1 to TRBJ2-2; D is unclear. The CDR3 contains 10 residues. The ends were cut back, 5 bases at V and 6 bases at J, with 4 bases in the middle. From germline, CDR1 is SQVTM and CDR2 ANQGSEA.

The CDR3 DNA is TGCGCCAGCAGCCCGAGCGAAGGGGCCTCCTACGAGCAGTACTTC. Translation gives CASSPSEGASYEQYF. The chain has TRBV4-1 and TRBJ2-7, with D possibly being TRBD1 (5 bases). The CDR3 is made up of 15 amino acids. Looked up from germline, CDR1 is MGHRA and CDR2 is YSYEKL. V lost 4 bases and J lost 0, with 13 bases in between.

The rearrangement uses TRBV5-1 and TRBJ2-1; the D is unclear. The CDR3 loop spans 18 amino acids. V lost 0 bases, J lost 2 bases, and 18 bases lay in between. Germline loops: CDR1 SGHRS, CDR2 YFSETQ. This CDR3 is CASSLGLGLPNTYNEQFF. CDR3 DNA sequence: TGCGCCAGCAGCTTGGGCCTAGGGCTCCCGAACACCTACAATGAGCAGTTCTTC.

This clone was counted a few times. V and J are TRBV27 and TRBJ1-5; D gene uncertain. The germline V gene encodes CDR1 MNHEY and CDR2 SMNVEV (reference sequence). The CDR3 length is 11 residues. V was pared by 3 bases and J by 5 bases, with 2 bases between. The CDR3 region is CASSFHQPQHF. In nucleotides, the CDR3 is TGTGCCAGCAGTTTTCATCAGCCCCAGCATTTT.

This sequence joins TRBV6-5 and TRBJ2-3; D is uncertain. CDR1 and CDR2 from the germline V gene are MNHEY and SVGAGI. There are 13 residues in the CDR3. V lost 1 base, J lost 0 bases, and 2 bases lay in between. CDR3 loop: CASSYYSTDTQYF. The CDR3 DNA sequence: TGTGCCAGCAGTTACTACAGCACAGATACGCAGTATTTT.

The chain recombines TRBV7-6 with TRBJ2-3; 7 bases match TRBD1. Germline CDR1 reads SGHVS; CDR2 reads FNYEAQ. J lost 2 bases, V lost 0 bases, and 17 bases had no gene match. This CDR3 region has 20 residues. The CDR3: CASSLAEPGLTGVFTDTQYF. The CDR3 DNA reads TGTGCCAGCAGCTTAGCGGAACCCGGGCTAACAGGGGTCTTCACAGATACGCAGTATTTT.

V gene TRBV5-1 combines with J gene TRBJ1-2; TRBD1 matches at 7 bases. This CDR3 region has 12 residues. Germline CDR1 and CDR2: SGHRS and YFSETQ. V lost 5 bases and J lost 6; bases outside the gene matches: 4. The DNA of the CDR3 is TGCGCCAGCAGGGGGGACAGCCATGGCTACACCTTC. Its translation: CASRGDSHGYTF.